Each of the 5 T cell receptor beta chains below was sequenced from the same sample in a study of blood T cell repertoires in COVID-19. Sequencing was performed with immunoSEQ multiplex PCR; in TCRdb, only in-frame clones are kept and a portion is missing. This table holds 150,000 or so clones, 87% found once. Sample: PBMCs or T cells enriched from blood (not recorded which). The receptor source for this set is a woman aged 40 to 55 who had been exposed to COVID-19.

This clone turned up a few times. This chain uses TRBV11-3 with TRBJ2-7, with TRBD1 matching 12 bases. This CDR3 spans 14 amino acids. V was clipped by 3 bases and J by 7 bases; unmatched bases: 4. Germline V CDR1 and CDR2: SGHNT, YENEEA. DNA of the CDR3: TGTGCCAGCAGCTTGGGACAGGGGGCGCGTGAGCAGTACTTC. It encodes CASSLGQGAREQYF.

The chain is built from TRBV5-1 and TRBJ1-1; no clear D. In germline, CDR1 is SGHRS, CDR2 YFSETQ. This CDR3 region has 13 residues. The V and J ends lost 1 base and 6 bases respectively, with 10 bases between them. The chain's CDR3 is CASSLLTSPEAFF. As DNA, the CDR3 is TGCGCCAGCAGCTTGCTAACTTCCCCTGAAGCTTTCTTT.

V gene TRBV6-1 combines with J gene TRBJ2-3; 11 bases are a match to TRBD2. This CDR3 has 14 amino acids. The trim removed 3 bases at V and 13 bases at J, leaving 9 bases unmatched. Germline assignment: CDR1 MNHNS and CDR2 SASEGT. The CDR3 reads CASSDEIAGGRKYF. The CDR3 DNA sequence: TGTGCCAGCAGTGACGAGATAGCGGGGGGGCGAAAGTATTTT.

The gene calls are TRBV28 and TRBJ1-1, with D unresolved. CDR3 length equals 12 residues. In germline, CDR1 is MDHEN, CDR2 SYDVKM. The germline V and J ends were trimmed by 3 bases and 1 base, with 3 bases remaining between them. DNA of the CDR3: TGTGCCAGCAGTTTCAGGAACACTGAAGCTTTCTTT. It translates to CASSFRNTEAFF.

The chain has TRBV6-2 or TRBV6-3 and TRBJ1-1; weak D call: TRBD1 (5 bases). V was cut by 6 bases and J by 0 bases, with 11 bases left in between. The germline gives CDR1 MNHEY, CDR2 SVGEGT. The CDR3 is 14 residues long. The DNA of the CDR3 is TGTGCCAGCAGCCGACAGCGAATGAACACTGAAGCTTTCTTT. As protein: CASSRQRMNTEAFF.